These 14 T cell receptor beta chains originate from one sample sequenced in a study of CD8+CD57+ T cells in acquired aplastic anemia. Profiles of TCR beta VDJ and CDR3 were generated from a genomic DNA template. TCRdb fed the reads into MiXCR, producing one record per CDR3 protein. The sample yields approximately 200,000 distinct CDR3 sequences, around 66% seen once. The sequenced material came from sorted CD4+, CD8+, or CD8+CD57+ T cells (not recorded which) from PBMCs. Receptors were obtained from a human donor with severe aplastic anemia or a healthy control (not recorded which).

The chain links TRBV2 to TRBJ2-5; D unresolved. The ends were cut back, 3 bases at V and 0 bases at J, with 5 bases in the middle. Germline CDR1 is SNHLY and CDR2 is FYNNEI. This CDR3 spans 13 amino acids. In nucleotides, the CDR3 is TGTGCCAGCAGTGATAGGTACCAAGAGACCCAGTACTTC. It codes for CASSDRYQETQYF.

The chain links TRBV20-1 to TRBJ1-1, with a weak D call TRBD1 (5 bases). V dropped 6 bases and J dropped 1 base, with 9 bases sitting between them. Germline V gives CDR1 DFQATT, CDR2 SNEGSKA (reference sequence). The CDR3 contains 12 residues. The CDR3 loop is CSAQGENTEAFF. The CDR3 bases are TGCAGTGCCCAGGGAGAGAACACTGAAGCTTTCTTT.

This clonotype was observed once. V usage is TRBV25-1 and J usage is TRBJ1-4; TRBD1 matches 10 bases. The CDR3 covers 14 residues. CDR1 is MGHDK, CDR2 SYGVNS, per germline. V shed 8 bases and J 7 bases; nucleotides not matched to a gene: 7. The CDR3 protein is CASSRTGGSEKLFF. In DNA, the CDR3 is TGTGCCAGCTCAAGGACAGGGGGGAGTGAAAAACTGTTTTTT. The whole variable domain, remainder taken from reference TRBV25-1 and TRBJ1-4, is EADIYQTPRYLVIGTGKKITLECSQTMGHDKMYWYQQDPGMELHLIHYSYGVNSTEKGDLSSESTVSRIRTEHFPLTLESARPSHTSQYLCASSRTGGSEKLFFGSGTQLSVL.

This clonotype was counted many times. The V call is TRBV20-1, the J call TRBJ1-1; D is undetermined. The CDR3 has 11 amino acids. CDR1 DFQATT and CDR2 SNEGSKA come from the germline V gene (reference sequence). V was cut by 3 bases and J by 5 bases, with 7 bases left in between. DNA of the CDR3: TGCAGTGCTAGCGACGGTACTGAAGCTTTCTTT. The encoded protein is CSASDGTEAFF.

As regards this clonotype: A read error is possible here, since a much larger clone lies one base away. This rearrangement joins TRBV7-3 to TRBJ1-4, with 9 positions matching TRBD1. The CDR3 loop spans 15 amino acids. Germline V gives CDR1 SGHTA, CDR2 FQGTGA. Written as DNA, the CDR3 is TGTGCCAGCAGCCAAACAGGGGGCGCCGGTGAAAGACTGTTTTTT. Its translation: CASSQTGGAGERLFF.

The chain couples TRBV12-3 or TRBV12-4 to TRBJ2-5, with a weak D call TRBD1 (6 bases). The CDR3 runs to 13 residues. V lost 5 bases and J 4 bases, leaving 11 bases between the germline ends. The CDR3 coding sequence is TGTGCCAGCAGTATCTTACAGGGAGAGACCCAGTACTTC. It translates to CASSILQGETQYF.

The rearrangement uses TRBV2 and TRBJ2-5; 8 nucleotides align to TRBD1. The ends lost 8 bases at V and 2 bases at J; junction bases unmatched: 7. There are 14 residues in the CDR3. CDR1 is SNHLY, CDR2 FYNNEI, per germline. CDR3 sequence (DNA): TGTGCCAGCGACATGGACAGGGCGCAAGAGACCCAGTACTTC. Translation gives CASDMDRAQETQYF.

The rearrangement uses TRBV20-1 and TRBJ2-7; maybe TRBD2 (5 bases). V lost 6 bases, J lost 7 bases, and 19 bases lay in between. Germline CDR1 reads DFQATT; CDR2 reads SNEGSKA (reference sequence). CDR3 size: 13 residues. This CDR3 reads CSATQPGRREQYF. The CDR3 DNA follows: TGCAGTGCAACCCAGCCGGGCAGGAGGGAGCAGTACTTC.

The chain combines TRBV6-4 with TRBJ2-3, with D unresolved. CDR1 and CDR2 (germline): MRHNA, SNTAGT. Trimming removed 7 bases from V and 3 bases from J, with 14 bases in between. There are 14 residues in the CDR3. The CDR3 loop reads CASTYRLGTDTQYF. CDR3 nucleotide sequence: TGTGCCAGCACCTATAGACTGGGGACAGATACGCAGTATTTT.

This clonotype was counted between two and nine times. Germline is not matched at one junction end, which may reflect a read error. The chain carries TRBV20-1 and TRBJ2-7, with D possibly TRBD2 on 6 matching bases. In germline, CDR1 is DFQATT, CDR2 SNEGSKA (reference sequence). This CDR3 is built from 13 residues. CDR3 protein: CSARGRDSYEQYF. CDR3 nucleotide sequence: TGCAGTGCTAGAGGCAGGGACTCCTACGAGCAGTACTTT.

The chain carries TRBV2 and TRBJ1-1, with a tentative D call TRBD1 (5 bases). Trimming removed 8 bases from V and 0 bases from J, with 10 bases in between. Germline V CDR1 and CDR2: SNHLY, FYNNEI. The CDR3 covers 13 residues. DNA for the CDR3: TGTGCCAGCCCCCGAGGGGTGAACACTGAAGCTTTCTTT. Translation: CASPRGVNTEAFF.

The gene calls are TRBV2 and TRBJ2-7; 9 nucleotides match TRBD1. The CDR3 extends over 15 amino acids. The germline CDR1 and CDR2 sequences are SNHLY and FYNNEI. Trimming at V came to 6 bases and at J to 7 bases, leaving 13 bases not matched to a gene. The CDR3, as DNA: TGTGCCAGCAGCCTCTCCTCCGGGACAGGGCGGGAGCAGTACTTC. It codes for CASSLSSGTGREQYF.

The chain joins TRBV6-4 to TRBJ2-1; D may be TRBD1 (5 bases). The CDR3 is 14 residues long. V shed 0 bases and J shed 6 bases, with 9 bases lying between them. Germline loops: CDR1 MRHNA, CDR2 SNTAGT. CDR3 protein: CASSDSDTSNEQFF. CDR3 bases: TGTGCCAGCAGTGACTCGGACACTTCCAATGAGCAGTTCTTC.

The V and J genes are TRBV24-1 and TRBJ1-5; D unresolved. The germline V gene encodes CDR1 KGHDR and CDR2 SFDVKD. The length of the CDR3 is 14 residues. V lost 3 bases and J lost 4, with 9 bases in between. The CDR3: CATSDNKPNQPQHF. In DNA, the CDR3 is TGTGCCACCAGTGATAACAAGCCTAATCAGCCCCAGCATTTT.